This entry describes one T cell receptor beta chain. V gave up 7 bases and J gave up 5 bases; unmatched junction bases: 9. Germline CDR1 is SGHTA and CDR2 is FQGNSA. This CDR3 has 15 residues. 13 Jbeta primers and 60 Vbeta primers were used for the PCR. The protocol was immunoSEQ multiplex PCR, while the TCRdb copy is restricted to in-frame clones and leaves out a portion. The profile covers 80,000 or so clones, with around three quarters appearing a single time and 7.2% taken by the ten largest. This record belongs to a study of cytomegalovirus exposure and HLA in healthy donors. The TCR sequence derives from a woman between 40 and 55 years old in good health and CMV-seronegative. This chain joins TRBV7-2 and TRBJ2-1; TRBD1 matches at 9 bases. Specimen: PBMCs. The DNA of the CDR3 is TGTGCCAGCATTAAGACGGGACAGGGAGACAATGAGCAGTTCTTC. This codes for CASIKTGQGDNEQFF.